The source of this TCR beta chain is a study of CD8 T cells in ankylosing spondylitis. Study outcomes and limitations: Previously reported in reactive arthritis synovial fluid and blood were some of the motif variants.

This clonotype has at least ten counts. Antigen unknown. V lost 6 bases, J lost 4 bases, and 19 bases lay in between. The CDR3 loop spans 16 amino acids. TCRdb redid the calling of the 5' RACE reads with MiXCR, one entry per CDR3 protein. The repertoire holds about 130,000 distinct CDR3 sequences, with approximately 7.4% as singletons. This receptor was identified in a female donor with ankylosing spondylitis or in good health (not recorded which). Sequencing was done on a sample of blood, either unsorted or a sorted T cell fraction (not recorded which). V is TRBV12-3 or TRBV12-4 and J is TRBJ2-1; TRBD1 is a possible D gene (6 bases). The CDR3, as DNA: TGTGCCAGCAGCCACCCCGGACAGCATCATTACAATGAGCAGTTCTTC. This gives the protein CASSHPGQHHYNEQFF.